The next 8 T cell receptor beta chains were all read from a single sample in a study of T cell changes during pregnancy in multiple sclerosis. Profiled with immunoSEQ multiplex PCR; TCRdb holds only in-frame clones, not every one. This sample yields 95,000 to 100,000 clones, of which about 91% are seen a single time; about 2% belongs to the top ten. The specimen was peripheral blood, collected after pregnancy. The source of these receptors is a female donor in good health, enrolled as a control in a pregnancy study.

V is TRBV4-2 and J is TRBJ1-4; D gene uncertain. Trimming left V 0 bases short and J 8 bases short, with 7 bases between. The CDR3 is made up of 13 amino acids. CDR1 is LGHNA and CDR2 is YNFKEQ in the germline V gene. As DNA, the CDR3 is TGTGCCAGCAGCCAAGATGCAGGAGAAAAACTGTTTTTT. Its protein product is CASSQDAGEKLFF.

CDR3 amino acids: CATGQGGTGANVLTF. CDR3 coding DNA: TGTGCCACCGGACAGGGAGGAACTGGGGCCAACGTCCTGACTTTC. J is TRBJ2-6 and V is TRBV2; 8 nucleotides agree with TRBD1. Trimming removed 10 bases from V and 2 bases from J; junction bases left unmatched: 7. The germline CDR1 and CDR2 sequences are SNHLY and FYNNEI. There are 15 residues in the CDR3. Based on the CDR3 plus reference TRBV2 and TRBJ2-6, the full variable domain is EPEVTQTPSHQVTQMGQEVILRCVPISNHLYFYWYRQILGQKVEFLVSFYNNEISEKSEIFDDQFSVERPDGSNFTLKIRSTKLEDSAMYFCATGQGGTGANVLTFGAGSRLTVL.

The chain couples TRBV7-3 to TRBJ2-1; 7 positions match TRBD2. Germline V gives CDR1 SGHTA, CDR2 FQGTGA. The V and J ends lost 4 bases and 3 bases, in that order; junction bases with no gene match: 6. The CDR3 length is 15 residues. CDR3 sequence reads: CASSYTGGSYNEQFF. The CDR3 nucleotides are TGTGCCAGCAGCTATACGGGGGGAAGCTACAATGAGCAGTTCTTC.

The J gene is TRBJ2-7, the V gene TRBV5-4; possible D gene TRBD2, 6 bases. The CDR3 extends over 12 amino acids. CDR1 and CDR2 from the germline V gene are SGHNT and YYREEE (reference sequence). The V gene lost 5 bases and the J gene lost 2 bases, with 8 bases spanning the gap. CDR3 nucleotides: TGTGCCAGCAGGGGGGGAGCCTACGAGCAGTACTTC. Its protein is CASRGGAYEQYF.

As regards this clone: Mismatch with germline at one junction end may stem from a read error. The chain combines TRBV4-1 with TRBJ1-2; D is perhaps TRBD1 (5 bases). There are 10 residues in the CDR3. Per germline, CDR1 MGHRA and CDR2 YSYEKL. CDR3: CASGAINWIF. DNA of the CDR3: TGCGCCAGCGGGGCGATTAATTGGATCTTC.

This rearrangement joins TRBV9 to TRBJ1-3, with a weak D call TRBD1 (5 bases). Germline loops: CDR1 SGDLS, CDR2 YYNGEE. The CDR3 length is 16 residues. V dropped 0 bases and J dropped 4 bases, with 14 bases sitting between them. CDR3 sequence: CASSVGVGQGGNTIYF. The DNA for the CDR3 is TGTGCCAGCAGCGTAGGCGTGGGGCAAGGAGGAAACACCATATATTTT.

The CDR3 reads CASSVGSGGSNNEQFF. CDR3 nucleotide sequence: TGTGCCAGCAGTGTTGGTAGCGGGGGATCGAACAATGAGCAGTTCTTC. The rearrangement links TRBV25-1 to TRBJ2-1; the match to TRBD2 covers 9 bases. The J segment lost 5 bases and the V segment lost 4 bases, leaving 9 bases of the junction unmatched. The CDR3 is made up of 16 amino acids. CDR1 is MGHDK and CDR2 is SYGVNS in the germline V gene.

This sequence joins TRBV5-1 and TRBJ2-2; TRBD1 agrees at 11 bases. The CDR3 loop spans 14 amino acids. Germline V gives CDR1 SGHRS, CDR2 YFSETQ. The junction had 3 bases not matched to a gene; V was cut back by 4 bases and J by 7 bases. This CDR3 reads CASSPGQGGGELFF. DNA for the CDR3: TGCGCCAGCAGCCCGGGACAGGGGGGCGGGGAGCTGTTTTTT.